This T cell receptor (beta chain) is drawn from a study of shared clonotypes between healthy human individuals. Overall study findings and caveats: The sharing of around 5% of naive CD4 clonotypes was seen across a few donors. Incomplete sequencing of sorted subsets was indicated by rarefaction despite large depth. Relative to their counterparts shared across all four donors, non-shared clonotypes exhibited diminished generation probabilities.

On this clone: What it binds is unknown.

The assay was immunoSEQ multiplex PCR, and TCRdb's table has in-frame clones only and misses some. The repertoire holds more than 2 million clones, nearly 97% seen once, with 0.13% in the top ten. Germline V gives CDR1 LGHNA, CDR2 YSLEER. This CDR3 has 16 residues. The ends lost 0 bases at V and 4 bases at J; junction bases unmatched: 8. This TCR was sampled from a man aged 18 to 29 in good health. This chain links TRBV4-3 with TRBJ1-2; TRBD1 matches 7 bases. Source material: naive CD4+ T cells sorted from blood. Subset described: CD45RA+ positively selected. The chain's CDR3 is CASSQDRGTAFYGYTF. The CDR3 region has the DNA TGCGCCAGCAGCCAAGATAGGGGGACAGCTTTCTATGGCTACACCTTC.